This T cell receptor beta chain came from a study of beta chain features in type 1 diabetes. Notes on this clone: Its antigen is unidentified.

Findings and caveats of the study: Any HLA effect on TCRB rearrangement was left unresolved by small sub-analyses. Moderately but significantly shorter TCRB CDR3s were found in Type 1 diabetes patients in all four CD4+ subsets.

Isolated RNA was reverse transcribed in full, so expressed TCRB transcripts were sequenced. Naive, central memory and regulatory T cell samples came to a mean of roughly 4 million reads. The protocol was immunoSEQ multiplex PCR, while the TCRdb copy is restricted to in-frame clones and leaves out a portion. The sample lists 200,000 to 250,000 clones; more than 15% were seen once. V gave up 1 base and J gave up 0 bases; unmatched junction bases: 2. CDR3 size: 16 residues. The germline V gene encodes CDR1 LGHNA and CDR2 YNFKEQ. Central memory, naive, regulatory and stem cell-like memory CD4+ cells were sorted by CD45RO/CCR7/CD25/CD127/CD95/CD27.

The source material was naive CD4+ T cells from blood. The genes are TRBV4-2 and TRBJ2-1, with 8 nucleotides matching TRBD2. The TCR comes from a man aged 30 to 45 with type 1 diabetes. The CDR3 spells CASSQASGSSYNEQFF. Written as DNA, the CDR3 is TGTGCCAGCAGCCAAGCCAGCGGGAGCTCCTACAATGAGCAGTTCTTC.